Below, one TCR beta chain is given with its context. Its antigen is not known. These data come from a study of cytomegalovirus exposure and HLA in healthy donors. Turning to the study itself: A data release that came early held roughly 80 million unique TCRs from HLA-typed donors. Notes on the study in general: Accurate prediction of most subjects' HLA-A and HLA-B alleles from TCR beta sequences was reported. Most TCR beta V segments were productive about 90% or about 30% of the time in an earlier analysis.

PCR primers comprised 60 Vbeta and 13 Jbeta primers. In the original analysis: About 10 million shared chains were among the approximately 87 million unique TCR beta chains that a later analysis counted. Clones were read by immunoSEQ multiplex PCR, and TCRdb kept only the in-frame ones, dropping some. The DNA gave D and trimming, while V, J and clone size come from that table. Of 72,000 or so clones in the sample, approximately 60% were seen once. The ends were cut back, 2 bases at V and 5 bases at J, with 15 bases in the middle. This CDR3 contains 15 residues. Germline V lookup: CDR1 SGHRS, CDR2 YFSETQ.

Sample: PBMCs. The clonotype originates from a woman in her forties or fifties in good health and CMV-seronegative. This chain joins TRBV5-1 and TRBJ2-3; D might be TRBD2 (5 bases). The CDR3 region has the DNA TGCGCCAGCAGCTTCACGAAAGGACGGGAAGATACGCAGTATTTT. It specifies CASSFTKGREDTQYF.